The clone carrying this T cell receptor (beta chain) appeared many times. Its matching antigen is unknown. This sample stems from a study of response to subunit inactivated influenza vaccine. Study observations and caveats: Seasonal influenza vaccination, on each occasion, was suggested by the authors to recruit few new T cells.

Via MiXCR, TCRdb re-called the RT-PCR reads, giving one row per CDR3 protein. Of about 650,000 distinct CDR3 sequences detected, 15% to 19% appear once; the ten largest clones hold more than 9%. V was cut by 0 bases and J by 1 base, with 7 bases left in between. This CDR3 contains 15 residues. Germline assignment: CDR1 ENHRY and CDR2 SYGVKD. This TCR came from a man aged 50 to 59 who received an inactivated influenza vaccine. The sequences come from PBMCs from blood, collected roughly 13 days after vaccination. V is TRBV10-3 and J is TRBJ2-1; no definite D call. DNA of the CDR3: TGTGCCATCAGTGAGTCAACAGATTCCTACAATGAGCAGTTCTTC. This sequence encodes CAISESTDSYNEQFF.